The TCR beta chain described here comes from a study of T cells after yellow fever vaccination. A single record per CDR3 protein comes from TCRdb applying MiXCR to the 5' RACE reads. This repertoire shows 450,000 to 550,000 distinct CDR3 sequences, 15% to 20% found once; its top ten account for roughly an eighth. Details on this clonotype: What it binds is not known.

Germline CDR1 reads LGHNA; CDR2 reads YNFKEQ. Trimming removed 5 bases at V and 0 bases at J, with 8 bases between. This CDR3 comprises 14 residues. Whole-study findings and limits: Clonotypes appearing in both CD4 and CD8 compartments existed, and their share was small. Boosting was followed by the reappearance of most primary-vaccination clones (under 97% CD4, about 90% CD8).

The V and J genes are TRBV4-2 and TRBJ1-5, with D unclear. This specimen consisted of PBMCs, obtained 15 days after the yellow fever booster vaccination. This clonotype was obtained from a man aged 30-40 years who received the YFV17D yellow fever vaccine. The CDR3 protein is CASSAWNSNQPQHF. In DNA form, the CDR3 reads TGTGCCAGCAGCGCGTGGAATAGCAATCAGCCCCAGCATTTT.